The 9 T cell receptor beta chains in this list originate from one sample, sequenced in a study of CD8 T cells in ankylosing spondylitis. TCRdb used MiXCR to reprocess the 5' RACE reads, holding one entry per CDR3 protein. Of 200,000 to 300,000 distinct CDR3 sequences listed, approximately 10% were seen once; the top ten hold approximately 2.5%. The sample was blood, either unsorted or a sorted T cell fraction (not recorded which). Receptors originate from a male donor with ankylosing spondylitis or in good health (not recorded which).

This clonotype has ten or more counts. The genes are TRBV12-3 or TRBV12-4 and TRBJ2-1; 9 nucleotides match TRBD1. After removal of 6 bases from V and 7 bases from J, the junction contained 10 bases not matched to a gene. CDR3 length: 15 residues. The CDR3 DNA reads TGTGCCAGCAGCTCGGACAGGGGATCTTGGAATGAGCAGTTCTTC. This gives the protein CASSSDRGSWNEQFF.

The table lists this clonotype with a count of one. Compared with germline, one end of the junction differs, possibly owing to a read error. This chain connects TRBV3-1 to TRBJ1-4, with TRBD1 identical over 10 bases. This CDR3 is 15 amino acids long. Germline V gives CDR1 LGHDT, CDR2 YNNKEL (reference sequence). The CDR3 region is CTSSSPGTGVEKLFF. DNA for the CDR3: TGTACCAGCAGCTCCCCCGGGACAGGGGTTGAAAAACTGTTTTTT.

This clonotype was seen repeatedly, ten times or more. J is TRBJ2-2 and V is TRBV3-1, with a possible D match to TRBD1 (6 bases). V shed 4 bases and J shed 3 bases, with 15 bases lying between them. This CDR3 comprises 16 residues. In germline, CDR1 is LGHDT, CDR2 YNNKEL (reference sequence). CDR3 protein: CASSPGTPSYTGELFF. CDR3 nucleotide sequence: TGTGCCAGCAGCCCCGGGACACCTAGTTACACCGGGGAGCTGTTTTTT.

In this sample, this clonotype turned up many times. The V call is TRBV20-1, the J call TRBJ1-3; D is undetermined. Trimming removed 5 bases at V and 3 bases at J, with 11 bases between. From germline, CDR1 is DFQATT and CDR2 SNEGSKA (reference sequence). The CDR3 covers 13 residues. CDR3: CSARSTRGNTIYF. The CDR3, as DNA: TGCAGTGCTCGGAGCACCCGTGGAAACACCATATATTTT.

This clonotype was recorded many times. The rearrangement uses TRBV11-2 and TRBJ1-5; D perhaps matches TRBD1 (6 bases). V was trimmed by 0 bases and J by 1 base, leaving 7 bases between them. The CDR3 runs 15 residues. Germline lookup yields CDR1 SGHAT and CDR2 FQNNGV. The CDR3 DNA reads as TGTGCCAGCAGCTTAGAGGGGACAAGCAATCAGCCCCAGCATTTT. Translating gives CASSLEGTSNQPQHF. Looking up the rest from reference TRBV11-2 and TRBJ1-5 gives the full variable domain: EAGVAQSPRYKIIEKRQSVAFWCNPISGHATLYWYQQILGQGPKLLIQFQNNGVVDDSQLPKDRFSAERLKGVDSTLKIQPAKLEDSAVYLCASSLEGTSNQPQHFGDGTRLSIL.

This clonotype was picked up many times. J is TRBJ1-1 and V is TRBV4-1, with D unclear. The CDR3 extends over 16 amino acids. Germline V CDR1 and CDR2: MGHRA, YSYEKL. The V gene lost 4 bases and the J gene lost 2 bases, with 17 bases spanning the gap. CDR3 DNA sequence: TGCGCCAGCAGCCGAGAACCTGGAGGCCTTAACACTGAAGCTTTCTTT. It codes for CASSREPGGLNTEAFF.

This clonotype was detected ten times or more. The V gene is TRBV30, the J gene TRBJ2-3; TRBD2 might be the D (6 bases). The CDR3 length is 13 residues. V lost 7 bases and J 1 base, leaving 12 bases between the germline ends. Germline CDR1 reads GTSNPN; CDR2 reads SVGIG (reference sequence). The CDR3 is CASSSARTDTQYF. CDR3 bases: TGTGCCTCCTCTAGCGCCCGCACAGATACGCAGTATTTT.

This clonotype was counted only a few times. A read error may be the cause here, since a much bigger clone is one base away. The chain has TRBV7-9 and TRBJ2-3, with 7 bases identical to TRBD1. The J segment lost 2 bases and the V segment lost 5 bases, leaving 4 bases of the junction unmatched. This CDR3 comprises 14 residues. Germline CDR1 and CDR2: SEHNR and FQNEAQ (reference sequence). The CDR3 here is CASSPGQTTDTQYF. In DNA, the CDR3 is TGTGCCAGCAGCCCGGGACAGACCACAGATACGCAGTATTTT.

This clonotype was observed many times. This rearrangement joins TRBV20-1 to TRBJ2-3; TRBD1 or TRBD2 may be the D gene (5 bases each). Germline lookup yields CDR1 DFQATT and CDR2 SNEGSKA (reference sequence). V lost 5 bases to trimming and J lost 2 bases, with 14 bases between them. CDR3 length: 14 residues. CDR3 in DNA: TGCAGTGCTGGGAGACAGAGCGCCACAGATACGCAGTATTTT. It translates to CSAGRQSATDTQYF.